The 21 T cell receptor beta chains below were found in one sample sequenced in a study of blood T cell repertoires in COVID-19. This table comes from immunoSEQ multiplex PCR, and its TCRdb copy is limited to in-frame clones, with some not included. The table records 95,000 to 100,000 clones, less than 85% of them present only once. The sequenced sample was peripheral blood. Source of these receptors: a woman in her 70s with active or convalescent COVID-19.

The rearrangement joins TRBV28 to TRBJ2-1; 12 bases fit TRBD2. The CDR3 length is 17 residues. The V and J ends lost 8 bases and 1 base, in that order; junction bases with no gene match: 9. CDR1 is MDHEN and CDR2 is SYDVKM in the germline V gene. CDR3 bases: TGTGCCAGCTTGGCTAGCGGGAGGGGAAGGTCCTACAATGAGCAGTTCTTC. Its translation is CASLASGRGRSYNEQFF.

The chain uses TRBV18 and TRBJ2-7; D possibly corresponds to TRBD2 (5 bases). The CDR3 sequence is 14 residues long. Germline CDR1 reads KGHSH; CDR2 reads LQKENI. V gave up 1 base and J gave up 4 bases, with 11 bases separating them. CDR3 amino acids: CASSPHEGPYEQYF. The CDR3 DNA reads as TGTGCCAGCTCACCACATGAGGGCCCTTACGAGCAGTACTTC.

This chain connects TRBV28 to TRBJ2-5, with 8 bases matching TRBD1. Germline V gene lookup returns CDR1 MDHEN and CDR2 SYDVKM. The CDR3 consists of 15 residues. Trimming at V came to 4 bases and at J to 5 bases, leaving 9 bases not matched to a gene. The CDR3 DNA is TGTGCCAGCAGTTCGCCGACAGGGGCGGGGGAGACCCAGTACTTC. Translating it yields CASSSPTGAGETQYF.

The sample holds one count of this clone. This chain connects TRBV2 to TRBJ2-1; TRBD2 aligns across 8 bases. The junction had 10 bases not matched to a gene; V was cut back by 0 bases and J by 6 bases. Germline CDR1 SNHLY, CDR2 FYNNEI. The CDR3 extends over 17 amino acids. The CDR3 DNA follows: TGTGCCAGCAGTGAAGCGCTTGGGCTGAGCGGGGGCAATGAGCAGTTCTTC. Protein sequence: CASSEALGLSGGNEQFF.

The chain is built from TRBV7-2 and TRBJ1-6; no clear D gene. Germline assignment: CDR1 SGHTA and CDR2 FQGNSA. Trimming cost V 3 bases and J 9 bases, with 15 bases left between them. CDR3 length: 15 amino acids. CDR3 sequence: CASSFGSAAGSPLHF. The DNA for the CDR3 is TGTGCCAGCAGCTTCGGTTCGGCCGCGGGTTCACCCCTCCACTTT.

The chain carries TRBV9 and TRBJ1-1, with TRBD1 as a possible D gene (5 bases). Trimming stripped 3 bases from V and 1 base from J, with 13 bases between. The CDR3 is 15 residues long. Looked up from germline, CDR1 is SGDLS and CDR2 is YYNGEE. CDR3 nucleotides: TGTGCCAGCAGCGCCCAAGGGGTTTCGAACACTGAAGCTTTCTTT. Translated, it gives CASSAQGVSNTEAFF. Together with reference TRBV9 and TRBJ1-1, the CDR3 gives the full variable domain: DSGVTQTPKHLITATGQRVTLRCSPRSGDLSVYWYQQSLDQGLQFLIQYYNGEERAKGNILERFSAQQFPDLHSELNLSSLELGDSALYFCASSAQGVSNTEAFFGQGTRLTVV.

The chain recombines TRBV6-5 with TRBJ1-1; 8 bases are shared with TRBD1. This CDR3 region has 13 residues. From germline, CDR1 is MNHEY and CDR2 SVGAGI. The ends lost 7 bases at V and 5 bases at J; junction bases unmatched: 6. CDR3: CASTGDRRTEAFF. CDR3 coding DNA: TGTGCCAGCACCGGGGACAGGCGAACTGAAGCTTTCTTT.

The chain carries TRBV4-2 and TRBJ2-3, with 8 bases aligning to TRBD1. After removal of 5 bases from V and 0 bases from J, the junction contained 4 bases not matched to a gene. The germline V gene has CDR1 LGHNA and CDR2 YNFKEQ. CDR3 size: 15 residues. The CDR3 spells CASSTRQGSTDTQYF. CDR3 sequence (DNA): TGTGCCAGCAGCACACGACAGGGGAGCACAGATACGCAGTATTTT.

The table lists this clone with a few counts. The chain employs TRBV19 and TRBJ2-1; 10 bases fit TRBD2. There are 18 residues in the CDR3. Germline V lookup: CDR1 LNHDA, CDR2 SQIVND (reference sequence). The J segment lost 5 bases and the V segment lost 2 bases, leaving 12 bases of the junction unmatched. The CDR3 here is CASSILPPLAGTHNEQFF. DNA of the CDR3: TGTGCCAGTAGTATATTACCCCCACTAGCGGGAACCCACAATGAGCAGTTCTTC.

The V call is TRBV5-1, the J call TRBJ2-2; 8 bases line up with TRBD2. CDR1 is SGHRS and CDR2 is YFSETQ in the germline V gene. The CDR3 length is 17 residues. J was trimmed by 4 bases and V by 1 base; bases with no gene match: 9. The DNA for the CDR3 is TGCGCCAGCAGCTTGATTAGCGGGGCCGCGGGCACCGGGGAGCTGTTTTTT. As protein: CASSLISGAAGTGELFF.

The CDR3 sequence: CASSLYGGLSEKLFF. DNA for the CDR3: TGCGCCAGCAGCTTGTACGGGGGGCTGAGTGAAAAACTGTTTTTT. J is TRBJ1-4 and V is TRBV5-1, with D tentatively TRBD1 (6 bases). The CDR3 is 15 amino acids. CDR1 SGHRS and CDR2 YFSETQ come from the germline V gene. V was clipped by 1 base and J by 7 bases, with 14 bases between them.

The gene calls are TRBV5-1 and TRBJ1-5; D perhaps matches TRBD1 (5 bases). V dropped 2 bases and J dropped 0 bases, with 18 bases sitting between them. The germline CDR1 and CDR2 sequences are SGHRS and YFSETQ. The CDR3 is made up of 18 amino acids. DNA for the CDR3: TGCGCCAGCAGCTTTCTTTACCGGGGGGAGGATAGCAATCAGCCCCAGCATTTT. Translated: CASSFLYRGEDSNQPQHF.

A single count supports this clone. The CDR3 DNA follows: TGTGCCACCAGCAGACAGGGGGAGTCAACTAATGAAAAACTGTTTTTT. This translates into CATSRQGESTNEKLFF. V and J are TRBV15 and TRBJ1-4, with 7 bases identical to TRBD1. In germline, CDR1 is LNHNV, CDR2 YYDKDF (reference sequence). The CDR3 consists of 16 residues. V trimming: 2 bases; J trimming: 0 bases; junction bases outside the gene matches: 3. The full variable domain, its missing parts supplied by reference TRBV15 and TRBJ1-4, is DAMVIQNPRYQVTQFGKPVTLSCSQTLNHNVMYWYQQKSSQAPKLLFHYYDKDFNNEADTPDNFQSRRPNTSFCFLDIRSPGLGDTAMYLCATSRQGESTNEKLFFGSGTQLSVL.

The chain employs TRBV7-9 and TRBJ2-1, with 8 bases fitting TRBD2. This CDR3 has 16 amino acids. Germline lookup yields CDR1 SEHNR and CDR2 FQNEAQ (reference sequence). The trim removed 7 bases at V and 7 bases at J, leaving 15 bases unmatched. The CDR3 DNA sequence: TGTGCCAGCACCCTAGGAGGGGCGGGAGGCAGGAATGAGCAGTTCTTC. This sequence encodes CASTLGGAGGRNEQFF.

The chain is built from TRBV29-1 and TRBJ2-5; D perhaps matches TRBD2 (7 bases). Germline CDR1 and CDR2: SQVTM and ANQGSEA. Trimming took off 5 bases at V and 3 bases at J, with 19 bases between the two ends. The CDR3 sequence is 15 residues long. For the CDR3, the DNA is TGCAGCGTTAGGAGGGGGGGCGCGAAGGAAGAGACCCAGTACTTC. Protein: CSVRRGGAKEETQYF. Full variable domain (remainder filled in from reference TRBV29-1 and TRBJ2-5): SAVISQKPSRDICQRGTSLTIQCQVDSQVTMMFWYRQQPGQSLTLIATANQGSEATYESGFVIDKFPISRPNLTFSTLTVSNMSPEDSSIYLCSVRRGGAKEETQYFGPGTRLLVL.

The chain links TRBV4-3 to TRBJ2-1, with 9 bases that match TRBD1. Germline-derived CDR1 and CDR2 are LGHNA and YSLEER. The junction had 3 bases not matched to a gene; V was cut back by 0 bases and J by 6 bases. The CDR3 extends over 15 amino acids. The CDR3 reads CASSQELDRGNEQFF. For the CDR3, the DNA is TGCGCCAGCAGCCAAGAATTGGACAGGGGCAATGAGCAGTTCTTC.

The V and J genes are TRBV2 and TRBJ2-5; 11 bases agree with TRBD2. V was pared by 1 base and J by 5 bases, with 6 bases of the junction left unmatched. Germline-derived CDR1 and CDR2 are SNHLY and FYNNEI. The CDR3 spans 16 residues. The chain's CDR3 is CASSEGLAGGQETQYF. The CDR3 DNA reads TGTGCCAGCAGTGAAGGGCTAGCGGGAGGTCAGGAGACCCAGTACTTC.

The chain uses TRBV6-5 and TRBJ1-5, with D perhaps matching TRBD1 (5 bases). Trimming removed 4 bases from V and 7 bases from J, with 11 bases in between. The CDR3 spans 13 residues. The germline gives CDR1 MNHEY, CDR2 SVGAGI. Here the CDR3 DNA reads TGTGCCAGCAGTTCCAGGGCCAGCCAGCCCCAGCATTTT. This gives the protein CASSSRASQPQHF.

The chain employs TRBV5-1 and TRBJ1-1, with D unresolved. The CDR3 extends over 13 amino acids. The germline gives CDR1 SGHRS, CDR2 YFSETQ. The V end lost 0 bases, the J end lost 1 base, and 4 bases lay between the germline ends. This chain's CDR3 is CASSLGRNTEAFF. As DNA, the CDR3 is TGCGCCAGCAGCTTGGGGAGGAACACTGAAGCTTTCTTT.

The CDR3 is CASSRTVGNTIYF. The DNA of the CDR3 is TGTGCCAGCAGCCGGACAGTCGGAAACACCATATATTTT. The rearrangement links TRBV2 to TRBJ1-3; D may be TRBD1 (6 bases). The CDR3 contains 13 residues. Per germline, CDR1 SNHLY and CDR2 FYNNEI. Trimming took 6 bases from V and 4 from J, leaving 10 bases between them.

The chain recombines TRBV27 with TRBJ1-5, with D possibly TRBD1 on 6 matching bases. CDR3 length: 14 residues. CDR1 MNHEY and CDR2 SMNVEV come from the germline V gene (reference sequence). Trimming shortened V by 5 bases and J by 0 bases, and 8 bases separated the two germline ends. CDR3 amino acids: CASSTGFSNQPQHF. CDR3 bases: TGTGCCAGCAGTACAGGGTTTAGCAATCAGCCCCAGCATTTT.